The following is a TCR beta chain sequence with its context. The record originates from a study of cytomegalovirus exposure and HLA in healthy donors. In the PCR, 60 Vbeta and 13 Jbeta primers were used. Sequencing used immunoSEQ multiplex PCR; TCRdb keeps in-frame clones, though not all of them. The table lists around 200,000 clones, around 89% of them singletons. Germline V CDR1 and CDR2: GTSNPN, SVGIG (reference sequence). Trimming pared 0 bases from V and 6 bases from J, leaving 9 bases between. The CDR3 length is 13 residues. The rearrangement joins TRBV30 to TRBJ2-1; D gene unclear. The receptor's source is a woman between 18 and 30 years old in good health and CMV-seronegative. The sequencing sample was made of PBMCs. CDR3 sequence (DNA): TGTGCCTGGAGTGTTAGTAGTTTCAATGAGCAGTTCTTC. Its protein product is CAWSVSSFNEQFF.